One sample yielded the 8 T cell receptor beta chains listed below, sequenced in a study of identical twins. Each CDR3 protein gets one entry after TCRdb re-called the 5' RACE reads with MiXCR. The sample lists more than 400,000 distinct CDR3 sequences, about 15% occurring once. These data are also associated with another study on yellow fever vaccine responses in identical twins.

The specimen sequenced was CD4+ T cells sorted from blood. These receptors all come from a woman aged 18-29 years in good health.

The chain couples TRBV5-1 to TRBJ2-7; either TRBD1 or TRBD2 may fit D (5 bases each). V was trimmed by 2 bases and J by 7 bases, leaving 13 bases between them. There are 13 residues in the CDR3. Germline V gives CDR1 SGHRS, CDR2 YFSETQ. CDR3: CASSLPGTGEQYF. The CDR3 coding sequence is TGCGCCAGCAGCTTACCAGGGACGGGAGAGCAGTACTTC.

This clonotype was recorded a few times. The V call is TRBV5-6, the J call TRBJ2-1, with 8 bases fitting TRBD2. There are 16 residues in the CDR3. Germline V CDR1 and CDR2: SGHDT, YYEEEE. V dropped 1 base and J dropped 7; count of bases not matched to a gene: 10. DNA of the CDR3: TGTGCCAGCAGCTTGAGGGACGGGGGGGCGGTGAATGAGCAGTTCTTC. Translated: CASSLRDGGAVNEQFF.

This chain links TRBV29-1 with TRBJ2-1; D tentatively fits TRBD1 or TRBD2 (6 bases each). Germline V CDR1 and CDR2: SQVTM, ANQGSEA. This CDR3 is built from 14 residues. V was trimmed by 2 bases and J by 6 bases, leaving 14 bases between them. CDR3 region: CSVEMGGAGNEQFF. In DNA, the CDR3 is TGCAGCGTTGAAATGGGGGGCGCTGGCAATGAGCAGTTCTTC.

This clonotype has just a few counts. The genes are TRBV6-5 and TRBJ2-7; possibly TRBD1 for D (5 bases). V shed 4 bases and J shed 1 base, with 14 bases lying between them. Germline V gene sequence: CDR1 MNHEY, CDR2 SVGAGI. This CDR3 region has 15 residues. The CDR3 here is CASSSLLTASYEQYV. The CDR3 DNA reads TGTGCCAGCAGTTCCCTTTTGACAGCTTCCTACGAGCAGTACGTC.

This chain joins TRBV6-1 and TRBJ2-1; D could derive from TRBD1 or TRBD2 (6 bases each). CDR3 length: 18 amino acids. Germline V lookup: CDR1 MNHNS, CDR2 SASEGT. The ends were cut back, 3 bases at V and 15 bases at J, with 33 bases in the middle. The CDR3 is CASSELGDKVGRRLDLFF. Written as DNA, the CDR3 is TGTGCCAGCAGTGAGTTGGGGGACAAGGTGGGCCGCCGACTAGATCTGTTCTTC.

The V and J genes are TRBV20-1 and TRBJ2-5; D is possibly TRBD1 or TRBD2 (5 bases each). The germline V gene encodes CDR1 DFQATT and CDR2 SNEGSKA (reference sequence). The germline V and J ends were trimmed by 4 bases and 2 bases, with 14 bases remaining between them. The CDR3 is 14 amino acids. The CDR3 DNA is TGCAGTGCTACGGGGACCGGGGCACAAGAGACCCAGTACTTC. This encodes CSATGTGAQETQYF.

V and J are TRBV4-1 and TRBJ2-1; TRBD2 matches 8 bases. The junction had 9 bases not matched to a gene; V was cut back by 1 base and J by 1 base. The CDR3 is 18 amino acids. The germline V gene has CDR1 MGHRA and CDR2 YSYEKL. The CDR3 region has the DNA TGCGCCAGCAGCCAAGGCCCTTTGGGCGGGGGGTCCTACAATGAGCAGTTCTTC. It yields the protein CASSQGPLGGGSYNEQFF.

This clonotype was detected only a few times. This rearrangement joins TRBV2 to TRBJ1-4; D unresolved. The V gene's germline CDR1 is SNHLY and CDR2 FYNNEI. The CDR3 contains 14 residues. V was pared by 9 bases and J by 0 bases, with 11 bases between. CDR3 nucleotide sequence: TGTGCCAGAACAAACGAGGCAACTAATGAAAAACTGTTTTTT. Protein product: CARTNEATNEKLFF. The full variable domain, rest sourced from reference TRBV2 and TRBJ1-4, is EPEVTQTPSHQVTQMGQEVILRCVPISNHLYFYWYRQILGQKVEFLVSFYNNEISEKSEIFDDQFSVERPDGSNFTLKIRSTKLEDSAMYFCARTNEATNEKLFFGSGTQLSVL.